The subject of this entry is one T cell receptor (beta chain). Methods used by the authors: Scientists estimated how many nucleated cells there were by amplifying reference gene primers. Repertoires were generated with immunoSEQ multiplex PCR, while TCRdb's copy carries only in-frame clones and drops some. V, J and clone size derive from that table, while D and trimming were established from the DNA sequence. The profile shows 230,000 or so clones, around 83% of them singletons. These data are taken from a study of blood T cell repertoires in COVID-19. Across the whole study: Acute-phase and convalescent COVID-19 samples originated in the United States, Italy and Spain. Nucleic acid was either cDNA or gDNA, and it came from T cells, B-cell-depleted T cells, or PBMCs.

The V segment lost 3 bases and the J segment 9 bases; nucleotides outside the gene matches: 7. The CDR3 totals 13 residues. Germline V CDR1 and CDR2: SGDLS, YYNGEE. The material sequenced was peripheral blood. This receptor was taken from a middle-aged man with active or convalescent COVID-19. The chain links TRBV9 to TRBJ2-3; 7 nucleotides agree with TRBD1. CDR3 residues: CASSGRTGQTQYF. CDR3 coding DNA: TGTGCCAGCAGCGGGAGGACAGGTCAAACGCAGTATTTT.